The 32 T cell receptor beta chains given below trace back to one sample, sequenced in a study of blood T cell repertoires in COVID-19. Method: immunoSEQ multiplex PCR; TCRdb's copy keeps in-frame clones and lacks some. Of tens of thousands of clones listed, over 90% are singletons. The sequenced sample consisted of peripheral blood. The origin of the receptors is a woman older than 75 with acute or convalescent COVID-19.

The V call is TRBV10-3, the J call TRBJ1-4; the match to TRBD1 covers 7 bases. CDR1 is ENHRY and CDR2 is SYGVKD in the germline V gene. The CDR3 totals 14 residues. V trimming: 6 bases; J trimming: 5 bases; junction bases outside the gene matches: 6. The CDR3 sequence: CAIRRTGANEKLFF. Here the CDR3 DNA reads TGTGCCATCAGACGCACAGGGGCGAATGAAAAACTGTTTTTT.

The rearrangement links TRBV19 to TRBJ1-2, with 8 bases that match TRBD1. Germline V lookup: CDR1 LNHDA, CDR2 SQIVND (reference sequence). This CDR3 has 16 amino acids. The trim removed 4 bases at V and 3 bases at J, leaving 10 bases unmatched. The CDR3 spells CASSTRPGGEDYGYTF. For the CDR3, the DNA is TGTGCCAGTAGTACTCGTCCAGGGGGCGAGGACTATGGCTACACCTTC.

This clone was detected a few times. The chain combines TRBV27 with TRBJ1-6; D gene unclear. Trimming shortened V by 3 bases and J by 7 bases, and 7 bases separated the two germline ends. CDR1 MNHEY and CDR2 SMNVEV come from the germline V gene (reference sequence). This CDR3 has 13 residues. CDR3 protein: CASSFRENSPLHF. Here the CDR3 DNA reads TGTGCCAGCAGTTTCCGGGAAAATTCACCCCTCCACTTT.

The genes are TRBV30 and TRBJ2-5, with 8 nucleotides matching TRBD1. The junction had 12 bases not matched to a gene; V was cut back by 5 bases and J by 1 base. The CDR3 loop spans 16 amino acids. Looked up from germline, CDR1 is GTSNPN and CDR2 is SVGIG (reference sequence). As DNA, the CDR3 is TGTGCCTGGGTTGACAGGGGCCGTTCCCTCCAAGAGACCCAGTACTTC. Encoded protein: CAWVDRGRSLQETQYF.

The V gene is TRBV19, the J gene TRBJ2-7; unclear D gene. This CDR3 has 13 amino acids. Germline CDR1 is LNHDA and CDR2 is SQIVND (reference sequence). The V end was cut by 3 bases, the J end by 5 bases, with 11 bases between. The CDR3 is CASSIKLLNEQYF. The CDR3 DNA reads TGTGCCAGTAGTATCAAACTACTCAACGAGCAGTACTTC. The variable domain in full, with the rest retrieved from reference TRBV19 and TRBJ2-7, is DGGITQSPKYLFRKEGQNVTLSCEQNLNHDAMYWYRQDPGQGLRLIYYSQIVNDFQKGDIAEGYSVSREKKESFPLTVTSAQKNPTAFYLCASSIKLLNEQYFGPGTRLTVT.

J is TRBJ2-7 and V is TRBV10-3; 16 positions agree with TRBD2. CDR3 length: 15 residues. Germline V gene data show CDR1 as ENHRY and CDR2 as SYGVKD. V shed 5 bases, J shed 5 bases, and the junction held 3 bases outside the gene matches. The CDR3 spells CAISPGTSGRDEQYF. In DNA form, the CDR3 reads TGTGCCATCAGTCCCGGGACTAGCGGGAGGGACGAGCAGTACTTC.

The genes are TRBV6-6 and TRBJ2-2, with D hard to call. CDR1 and CDR2 (germline): MNHNY, SVGAGI (reference sequence). V lost 2 bases and J lost 2, with 9 bases in between. There are 15 residues in the CDR3. CDR3 residues: CASSYPGHNTGELFF. CDR3 bases: TGTGCCAGCAGTTACCCGGGTCATAACACCGGGGAGCTGTTTTTT.

This rearrangement joins TRBV7-8 to TRBJ1-6; maybe TRBD1 (5 bases). Germline V gene sequence: CDR1 SGHVS, CDR2 FQNEAQ. The CDR3 extends over 15 amino acids. V dropped 5 bases and J dropped 3 bases, with 11 bases sitting between them. The CDR3 sequence: CASSPTVDYNSPLHF. The CDR3 nucleotides read TGTGCCAGCAGCCCGACAGTGGACTATAATTCACCCCTCCACTTT.

The sample holds one count of this clone. This sequence joins TRBV28 and TRBJ2-5, with 8 bases that match TRBD2. Germline CDR1 reads MDHEN; CDR2 reads SYDVKM. Trimming at V came to 7 bases and at J to 1 base, leaving 2 bases not matched to a gene. The CDR3 sequence is 13 residues long. CDR3 nucleotides: TGTGCCAGCACGGGAGGGGCCCAAGAGACCCAGTACTTC. It encodes CASTGGAQETQYF.

V is TRBV6-6 and J is TRBJ1-1; 8 positions agree with TRBD1. J gave up 5 bases and V 7 bases, and 6 bases lay outside the gene matches. The germline V gene encodes CDR1 MNHNY and CDR2 SVGAGI (reference sequence). CDR3 length equals 13 residues. CDR3 sequence: CASNIDRGTEAFF. CDR3 bases: TGTGCCAGCAATATCGACAGGGGTACTGAAGCTTTCTTT.

This chain joins TRBV19 and TRBJ1-5, with D unresolved. The CDR3 is 16 residues long. Trimming stripped 1 base from V and 4 bases from J, with 14 bases between. CDR1 is LNHDA and CDR2 is SQIVND in the germline V gene (reference sequence). The CDR3 here is CASSIGTGKENQPQHF. The DNA for the CDR3 is TGTGCCAGTAGTATAGGGACGGGGAAAGAGAATCAGCCCCAGCATTTT.

The chain has TRBV3-1 (or the pseudogene TRBV3-2) and TRBJ1-5; TRBD1 is a possible D gene (6 bases). The CDR3 loop spans 16 amino acids. CDR1 is LGHDT and CDR2 is YNNKEL in the germline V gene (reference sequence). Deletions cut 4 bases from V and 0 bases from J, with 13 bases between. For the CDR3, the DNA is TGTGCCAGCAGCCCTTCGACAGGCTATAGCAATCAGCCCCAGCATTTT. Its protein is CASSPSTGYSNQPQHF.

CDR3 bases: TGTGCCAGCTCCCGGACTTCGGACAACTATGGCTACACCTTC. Encoded protein: CASSRTSDNYGYTF. The V call is TRBV18, the J call TRBJ1-2, with D uncertain. The CDR3 sequence is 14 residues long. Germline loops: CDR1 KGHSH, CDR2 LQKENI. Trimming removed 6 bases at V and 2 bases at J, with 13 bases between. The variable domain in full, completed from reference TRBV18 and TRBJ1-2, reads NAGVMQNPRHLVRRRGQEARLRCSPMKGHSHVYWYRQLPEEGLKFMVYLQKENIIDESGMPKERFSAEFPKEGPSILRIQQVVRGDSAAYFCASSRTSDNYGYTFGSGTRLTVV.

The chain couples TRBV5-1 to TRBJ2-1; 7 bases match TRBD2. The CDR3 runs 16 residues. The trim removed 1 base at V and 0 bases at J, leaving 4 bases unmatched. CDR1 and CDR2 (germline): SGHRS, YFSETQ. As DNA, the CDR3 is TGCGCCAGCAGCTTGTCAGGCGGGAGCTCCTACAATGAGCAGTTCTTC. As protein: CASSLSGGSSYNEQFF.

The chain recombines TRBV7-2 with TRBJ2-4; 7 bases match TRBD1. The CDR3 has 14 residues. V was clipped by 5 bases and J by 3 bases; unmatched bases: 4. Per germline, CDR1 SGHTA and CDR2 FQGNSA. The CDR3 sequence: CASSLTGVKNIQYF. CDR3 sequence (DNA): TGTGCCAGCAGCCTTACAGGGGTCAAAAACATTCAGTACTTC. Supplemented by reference TRBV7-2 and TRBJ2-4, the full variable domain reads GAGVSQSPSNKVTEKGKDVELRCDPISGHTALYWYRQSLGQGLEFLIYFQGNSAPDKSGLPSDRFSAERTGGSVSTLTIQRTQQEDSAVYLCASSLTGVKNIQYFGAGTRLSVL.

The chain joins TRBV24-1 to TRBJ2-1; 13 positions match TRBD2. The length of the CDR3 is 18 residues. Germline V gene lookup returns CDR1 KGHDR and CDR2 SFDVKD. V trimming: 3 bases; J trimming: 7 bases; junction bases outside the gene matches: 11. The CDR3 DNA sequence: TGTGCCACCAGTGATACTAGCGGGAGGGCCCTAAGGGGGAATGAGCAGTTCTTC. It translates to CATSDTSGRALRGNEQFF.

V gene TRBV7-8 combines with J gene TRBJ2-2; 7 nucleotides agree with TRBD1. The germline V gene has CDR1 SGHVS and CDR2 FQNEAQ. This CDR3 contains 16 residues. Trimming cost V 4 bases and J 2 bases; bases outside gene matches: 7. The CDR3 loop reads CASSSRPGGNTGELFF. CDR3 sequence (DNA): TGTGCCAGCAGCTCACGGCCAGGGGGAAACACCGGGGAGCTGTTTTTT.

The rearrangement uses TRBV6-1 and TRBJ1-2, with TRBD1 as a possible D gene (5 bases). The CDR3 length is 19 residues. Germline CDR1 MNHNS, CDR2 SASEGT. V was clipped by 2 bases and J by 6 bases, with 28 bases between them. In DNA, the CDR3 is TGTGCCAGCAGTGAAATTGGCAGTCCCGTTAAAGGGGCCTACGATGGCTACACCTTC. Protein product: CASSEIGSPVKGAYDGYTF.

The chain has TRBV7-8 and TRBJ1-1, with D possibly matching TRBD1 (6 bases). This CDR3 contains 18 residues. The V end was cut by 2 bases, the J end by 0 bases, with 19 bases between. Germline V CDR1 and CDR2: SGHVS, FQNEAQ. CDR3 in amino acids: CASSLRAGAGSMNTEAFF. CDR3 nucleotides: TGTGCCAGCAGCTTACGGGCAGGGGCCGGTTCGATGAACACTGAAGCTTTCTTT.

This clone has only one observation. The chain joins TRBV7-8 to TRBJ1-1; TRBD1 is a possible D gene (6 bases). The CDR3 is 13 amino acids. V lost 8 bases to trimming and J lost 4 bases, with 14 bases between them. The germline CDR1 and CDR2 sequences are SGHVS and FQNEAQ. This chain's CDR3 is CASSTRGGTEAFF. CDR3 bases: TGTGCCAGCTCGACCAGGGGTGGCACTGAAGCTTTCTTT. The variable domain in full, with the rest retrieved from reference TRBV7-8 and TRBJ1-1, is GAGVSQSPRYKVAKRGQDVALRCDPISGHVSLFWYQQALGQGPEFLTYFQNEAQLDKSGLPSDRFFAERPEGSVSTLKIQRTQQEDSAVYLCASSTRGGTEAFFGQGTRLTVV.

The J gene is TRBJ2-1, the V gene TRBV6-4, with a tentative D call TRBD1 (6 bases). Germline V gene data show CDR1 as MRHNA and CDR2 as SNTAGT. With 7 bases removed from V and 14 bases from J, the gap between germline ends came to 18 bases. The length of the CDR3 is 12 residues. In DNA, the CDR3 is TGTGCCAGCAATGCCCTGGGGAACAGGGAGTTCTTC. Amino acids: CASNALGNREFF.

The chain links TRBV7-6 to TRBJ1-1; D remains ambiguous. CDR1 is SGHVS and CDR2 is FNYEAQ in the germline V gene. The CDR3 totals 14 residues. The ends were cut back, 4 bases at V and 1 base at J, with 10 bases in the middle. CDR3 residues: CASSSQLWNTEAFF. As DNA, the CDR3 is TGTGCCAGCAGCTCCCAACTCTGGAACACTGAAGCTTTCTTT.

V gene TRBV19 combines with J gene TRBJ2-2, with TRBD2 matching 7 bases. Germline loops: CDR1 LNHDA, CDR2 SQIVND (reference sequence). J was trimmed by 6 bases and V by 9 bases; bases with no gene match: 16. The CDR3 length is 16 residues. CDR3 in amino acids: CASRPRAGVSAGELFF. Here the CDR3 DNA reads TGTGCCAGCAGGCCAAGGGCGGGAGTTAGTGCCGGGGAGCTGTTTTTT.

This chain uses TRBV4-2 with TRBJ2-1; 10 bases are a match to TRBD2. Trimming took 0 bases from V and 10 from J; bases not matched to a gene: 12. Germline V gives CDR1 LGHNA, CDR2 YNFKEQ. CDR3 length: 17 amino acids. The CDR3 nucleotides read TGTGCCAGCAGCCAAGATCGAGGGAGCGGGAGGGCCAAAGAGCAGTTCTTC. Translating gives CASSQDRGSGRAKEQFF.

This clone was detected once. The chain is built from TRBV19 and TRBJ2-7; TRBD1 is a possible D gene (6 bases). CDR3 length equals 13 residues. Germline V CDR1 and CDR2: LNHDA, SQIVND (reference sequence). Between the trimmed V and J ends, which lost 3 bases and 3 bases, there was a span of 9 bases. As DNA, the CDR3 is TGTGCCAGTAGTATGAAACAGGGCTACGAGCAGTACTTC. The encoded protein is CASSMKQGYEQYF.

This chain links TRBV19 with TRBJ1-2; 10 nucleotides line up with TRBD1. V shed 5 bases and J 7 bases; nucleotides not matched to a gene: 4. Germline CDR1 LNHDA, CDR2 SQIVND (reference sequence). The CDR3 runs to 13 residues. For the CDR3, the DNA is TGTGCCAGTAGTTCGACAGGGGGCCTTGGCTACACCTTC. Translating it yields CASSSTGGLGYTF.

This rearrangement joins TRBV19 to TRBJ2-1; TRBD2 matches 14 bases. V shed 3 bases and J 8 bases; nucleotides not matched to a gene: 3. This CDR3 has 15 residues. In germline, CDR1 is LNHDA, CDR2 SQIVND (reference sequence). The CDR3 region has the DNA TGTGCCAGTAGTATGGGGACTAGCGGGAGTTATGAGCAGTTCTTC. Protein product: CASSMGTSGSYEQFF. The full variable domain, with the rest looked up from reference TRBV19 and TRBJ2-1, is DGGITQSPKYLFRKEGQNVTLSCEQNLNHDAMYWYRQDPGQGLRLIYYSQIVNDFQKGDIAEGYSVSREKKESFPLTVTSAQKNPTAFYLCASSMGTSGSYEQFFGPGTRLTVL.

This clone was detected once. The chain employs TRBV6-2 or TRBV6-3 and TRBJ1-1; TRBD1 agrees at 7 bases. The length of the CDR3 is 14 residues. Germline CDR1 reads MNHEY; CDR2 reads SVGEGT. Unmatched junction bases numbered 7, after V lost 5 bases and J lost 4 bases. CDR3 sequence (DNA): TGTGCCAGCAGTCTAATTTCAGGGGGCACTGAAGCTTTCTTT. It encodes CASSLISGGTEAFF.

This rearrangement joins TRBV6-6 to TRBJ1-3; 10 bases line up with TRBD1. Losses at the gene ends were 6 bases for V and 0 bases for J; bases not matched to a gene: 5. CDR1 is MNHNY, CDR2 SVGAGI, per germline (reference sequence). The CDR3 spans 16 residues. For the CDR3, the DNA is TGTGCCAGCAGCAGGGGACAGGGGAGCTCTGGAAACACCATATATTTT. Translation: CASSRGQGSSGNTIYF.

This clone was recorded only once. The V and J genes are TRBV7-9 and TRBJ2-7, with TRBD1 identical over 7 bases. Germline lookup yields CDR1 SEHNR and CDR2 FQNEAQ (reference sequence). Germline trimming cut 3 bases from V and 6 bases from J; bases unmatched to any gene: 11. The CDR3 extends over 15 amino acids. The DNA of the CDR3 is TGTGCCAGCAGCTTTTATAAACCAGGGGGTGGCGAGCAGTACTTC. Translating it yields CASSFYKPGGGEQYF.

The chain carries TRBV19 and TRBJ1-6; 9 positions match TRBD1. V lost 8 bases to trimming and J lost 7 bases; unmatched junction nucleotides: 12. The germline V gene has CDR1 LNHDA and CDR2 SQIVND (reference sequence). The CDR3 extends over 16 amino acids. The CDR3: CASEFGTGLGNSPLHF. The CDR3 DNA follows: TGTGCCAGTGAATTTGGGACAGGGCTAGGGAATTCACCCCTCCACTTT.

V and J are TRBV24-1 and TRBJ1-5, with D possibly being TRBD1 (5 bases). Trimming removed 0 bases at V and 6 bases at J, with 17 bases between. CDR3 size: 17 residues. Germline V lookup: CDR1 KGHDR, CDR2 SFDVKD. The CDR3 DNA follows: TGTGCCACCAGTGATTTGCATTCAGGGCAATGGGGTCAGCCCCAGCATTTT. Its translation is CATSDLHSGQWGQPQHF.